The 6 T cell receptor beta chains reported below all come from one sample, sequenced in a study of shared clonotypes between healthy human individuals (TCRdb year 2020). The library relied on the immunoSEQ multiplex PCR assay. The source is immuneACCESS, and TCRdb retained only in-frame sequences with V and J called. Part of the clones is not carried over; for the studies checked, unresolved V genes explain less than half of this, and the remainder is unexplained. Recorded for this sample are roughly 1 million clones; about 70% of them occurred a single time. The ten largest clones take up roughly 1.5% of the sample. Sample: memory CD4+ T cells sorted from blood. Per the publication, the cell subset or site label means: CD45RA-negative fraction. Receptors originate from a man aged 18 to 29 in good health.

V gene TRBV7-8 combines with J gene TRBJ2-7, with unresolved D. CDR1 and CDR2 from the germline V gene are SGHVS and FQNEAQ. The V end lost 2 bases, the J end lost 5 bases, and 25 bases lay between the germline ends. The CDR3 spans 18 residues. The CDR3 reads CASSLLDDQARVGNEQYF. For the CDR3, the DNA is TGTGCCAGCAGCTTACTGGACGATCAGGCGCGCGTGGGGAACGAGCAGTACTTC.

As for this clone: This specimen includes other DNA sequences encoding the same CDR3. The chain combines TRBV30 with TRBJ1-1, with a weak D call TRBD1 (5 bases). The CDR3 totals 12 residues. V was trimmed by 5 bases and J by 1 base, leaving 8 bases between them. Germline CDR1 GTSNPN, CDR2 SVGIG (reference sequence). CDR3: CAWSRENTEAFF. DNA of the CDR3: TGTGCCTGGTCCAGGGAGAACACTGAAGCTTTCTTT. The whole variable domain, remainder taken from reference TRBV30 and TRBJ1-1, is SQTIHQWPATLVQPVGSPLSLECTVEGTSNPNLYWYRQAAGRGLQLLFYSVGIGQISSEVPQNLSASRPQDRQFILSSKKLLLSDSGFYLCAWSRENTEAFFGQGTRLTVV.

This clone showed up many times. J is TRBJ2-7 and V is TRBV6-5; 10 bases align to TRBD2. Trimming took 6 bases from V and 7 from J; bases not matched to a gene: 12. The CDR3 spans 15 residues. CDR1 MNHEY and CDR2 SVGAGI come from the germline V gene. In DNA, the CDR3 is TGTGCCAGCAGCCAAAACCTAGCGGGAGTCGGTGAGCAGTACTTC. Translating gives CASSQNLAGVGEQYF.

V usage is TRBV6-1 and J usage is TRBJ2-1, with D maybe TRBD2 (5 bases). Germline CDR1 is MNHNS and CDR2 is SASEGT. Trimming removed 4 bases from V and 9 bases from J, with 16 bases in between. The CDR3 spans 14 residues. The CDR3 sequence: CASSGLPPTTEQFF. The DNA for the CDR3 is TGTGCCAGCAGTGGACTACCACCAACCACTGAGCAGTTCTTC.

The chain links TRBV28 to TRBJ2-7; D not certain. Between the trimmed V and J ends, which lost 2 bases and 6 bases, there was a span of 14 bases. The CDR3 extends over 14 amino acids. CDR1 and CDR2 from the germline V gene are MDHEN and SYDVKM. The CDR3 region has the DNA TGTGCCAGCAGTTTAGTTTCCGGCTCCCGCGAGCAGTACTTC. Its translation: CASSLVSGSREQYF.

The chain combines TRBV12-5 with TRBJ2-7, with D unclear. V dropped 0 bases and J dropped 5 bases, with 8 bases sitting between them. Germline values: CDR1 LGHNT, CDR2 FRNRAP. CDR3 size: 13 residues. As DNA, the CDR3 is TGTGCTAGTGGTTTGGTAGGGATCAACGAGCAGTACTTC. It specifies CASGLVGINEQYF.